This T cell receptor beta chain was observed in a study of blood T cell repertoires in COVID-19. The assay was immunoSEQ multiplex PCR, and TCRdb's table has in-frame clones only and misses some. Among 180,000 or so clones listed, approximately 88% were seen once. V gave up 10 bases and J gave up 5 bases; unmatched junction bases: 12. Germline V gene sequence: CDR1 ENHRY, CDR2 SYGVKD. The CDR3 spans 14 residues. The sequence derives from a woman in her 30s with acute or convalescent COVID-19. V is TRBV10-3 and J is TRBJ2-3; 7 positions match TRBD2. Material: peripheral blood. Written as DNA, the CDR3 is TGTGCCACGAGGCCTAGCGGAGAGGTAGATACGCAGTATTTT. This encodes CATRPSGEVDTQYF.